One sample yielded the 20 T cell receptor beta chains listed below, sequenced in a study of control samples from healthy donors and cancer patients. The table came from immunoSEQ multiplex PCR; TCRdb's copy has only in-frame clones and leaves some out. The table has 45,000 to 55,000 clones, about 93% seen once; the top ten hold around 24%. Sequencing used PBMCs. All receptors derive from a woman between 50 and 59 years old with head and neck cancer.

The chain links TRBV24-1 to TRBJ2-1; 8 bases are shared with TRBD1. With 1 base clipped from V and 0 bases from J, the junction kept 16 bases outside the gene matches. Looked up from germline, CDR1 is KGHDR and CDR2 is SFDVKD. This CDR3 is 21 amino acids long. CDR3 in DNA: TGTGCCACCAGTGATTTCCGACAGGGGACCTCCCGGGGGAACTCCTACAATGAGCAGTTCTTC. It specifies CATSDFRQGTSRGNSYNEQFF.

The rearrangement joins TRBV5-1 to TRBJ2-2; 9 bases are a match to TRBD1. CDR1 is SGHRS, CDR2 YFSETQ, per germline. With V trimmed by 3 bases and J by 4 bases, 7 bases remained unmatched. The CDR3 length is 16 residues. The CDR3 here is CASSYGDRAGTGELFF. The DNA for the CDR3 is TGCGCCAGCAGCTATGGGGACAGGGCTGGCACCGGGGAGCTGTTTTTT. The full variable domain, with the rest looked up from reference TRBV5-1 and TRBJ2-2, is KAGVTQTPRYLIKTRGQQVTLSCSPISGHRSVSWYQQTPGQGLQFLFEYFSETQRNKGNFPGRFSGRQFSNSRSEMNVSTLELGDSALYLCASSYGDRAGTGELFFGEGSRLTVL.

The V call is TRBV5-6, the J call TRBJ1-6; possible D gene TRBD1, 5 bases. CDR1 SGHDT and CDR2 YYEEEE come from the germline V gene. Trimming shortened V by 0 bases and J by 4 bases, and 5 bases separated the two germline ends. CDR3 length: 14 residues. The CDR3 bases are TGTGCCAGCAGCTTGGGACAGTATAATTCACCCCTCCACTTT. Translating it yields CASSLGQYNSPLHF.

About this clone itself: Within the sample, other DNA sequences also encode this same CDR3. The chain links TRBV24-1 to TRBJ2-2, with 9 nucleotides matching TRBD2. V gave up 7 bases and J gave up 4 bases; unmatched junction bases: 18. CDR3 length: 19 residues. The germline V gene has CDR1 KGHDR and CDR2 SFDVKD. The CDR3 protein is CATSEKVLAGAYTTGELFF. The DNA of the CDR3 is TGTGCCACCAGCGAGAAGGTGTTAGCGGGGGCGTATACCACCGGGGAGCTGTTTTTT.

The rearrangement uses TRBV19 and TRBJ1-4; D gene ambiguous. This CDR3 region has 14 residues. The germline V and J ends were trimmed by 5 bases and 5 bases, with 12 bases remaining between them. Germline CDR1 LNHDA, CDR2 SQIVND (reference sequence). CDR3 coding DNA: TGTGCCAGTAGTGGTACCGGGAGGAATGAAAAACTGTTTTTT. It specifies CASSGTGRNEKLFF.

V usage is TRBV18 and J usage is TRBJ2-1; 8 bases are shared with TRBD2. Germline loops: CDR1 KGHSH, CDR2 LQKENI. The length of the CDR3 is 12 residues. Losses at the gene ends were 6 bases for V and 16 bases for J; bases not matched to a gene: 11. CDR3 sequence reads: CASSPPGGAGFF. DNA for the CDR3: TGTGCCAGCTCGCCCCCGGGGGGGGCCGGATTCTTC.

This chain joins TRBV28 and TRBJ2-7; TRBD1 or TRBD2 may be the D gene (5 bases each). Trimming stripped 2 bases from V and 6 bases from J, with 17 bases between. Germline CDR1 is MDHEN and CDR2 is SYDVKM. The CDR3 contains 15 residues. Here the CDR3 DNA reads TGTGCCAGCAGTTTAACCCCCAGGGAGCACGGCGAGCAGTACTTC. Its translation: CASSLTPREHGEQYF.

The rearrangement joins TRBV2 to TRBJ2-7, with a tentative D call TRBD2 (5 bases). Trimming left V 4 bases short and J 0 bases short, with 10 bases between. This CDR3 has 14 residues. Germline CDR1 is SNHLY and CDR2 is FYNNEI. CDR3 loop: CASSVETNSYEQYF. In nucleotides, the CDR3 is TGTGCCAGCAGTGTAGAGACTAACTCCTACGAGCAGTACTTC.

V and J are TRBV7-8 and TRBJ2-7; D is possibly TRBD1 or TRBD2 (6 bases each). The germline V gene has CDR1 SGHVS and CDR2 FQNEAQ. Trimming left V 5 bases short and J 3 bases short, with 14 bases between. This CDR3 comprises 14 residues. The CDR3 reads CASSRGPGYYEQYF. The CDR3 region has the DNA TGTGCCAGCAGCCGGGGGCCGGGCTACTACGAGCAGTACTTC.

This chain links TRBV2 with TRBJ1-2, with 8 bases that match TRBD1. This CDR3 region has 12 residues. Germline CDR1 SNHLY, CDR2 FYNNEI. After removal of 10 bases from V and 6 bases from J, the junction contained 7 bases not matched to a gene. The CDR3 DNA reads TGTGCCACTCAGACAGGGGTTAATGGCTACACCTTC. It encodes CATQTGVNGYTF. Variable domain in full (rest from reference TRBV2 and TRBJ1-2): EPEVTQTPSHQVTQMGQEVILRCVPISNHLYFYWYRQILGQKVEFLVSFYNNEISEKSEIFDDQFSVERPDGSNFTLKIRSTKLEDSAMYFCATQTGVNGYTFGSGTRLTVV.

The V and J genes are TRBV28 and TRBJ1-1; D is unclear. Germline CDR1 MDHEN, CDR2 SYDVKM. Trimming removed 5 bases from V and 6 bases from J, with 16 bases in between. The CDR3 consists of 14 residues. The CDR3 DNA is TGTGCCAGCAGTGCGTACAGAGGAAGAGCTGAAGCTTTCTTT. Translated: CASSAYRGRAEAFF.

This clone was seen a handful of times. The chain joins TRBV6-4 to TRBJ2-1; TRBD2 might be the D (5 bases). Deletions cut 0 bases from V and 7 bases from J, with 7 bases between. Germline loops: CDR1 MRHNA, CDR2 SNTAGT. CDR3 length equals 13 residues. CDR3 nucleotide sequence: TGTGCCAGCAGTGACTCCGGGGAAAATGAGCAGTTCTTC. It codes for CASSDSGENEQFF.

This rearrangement joins TRBV11-3 to TRBJ2-2; 8 bases are a match to TRBD1. Germline CDR1 SGHNT, CDR2 YENEEA. V shed 6 bases, J shed 3 bases, and the junction held 9 bases outside the gene matches. CDR3 length: 16 amino acids. CDR3 loop: CASSLLRDRYTGELFF. CDR3 in DNA: TGTGCCAGCAGTCTACTCCGGGACAGGTACACCGGGGAGCTGTTTTTT.

This chain joins TRBV3-1 (or the pseudogene TRBV3-2) and TRBJ2-5; D remains ambiguous. V lost 0 bases, J lost 5 bases, and 10 bases lay in between. This CDR3 is 14 amino acids long. The V gene's germline CDR1 is LGHDT and CDR2 YNNKEL (reference sequence). CDR3 DNA sequence: TGTGCCAGCAGCCAAGACACCAGATGGGAGACCCAGTACTTC. This translates into CASSQDTRWETQYF.

This clone was recorded once. The chain couples TRBV5-1 to TRBJ1-2, with TRBD1 matching 10 bases. The CDR3 extends over 14 amino acids. The ends lost 4 bases at V and 5 bases at J; junction bases unmatched: 5. CDR1 and CDR2 (germline): SGHRS, YFSETQ. The CDR3 coding sequence is TGCGCCAGCAGCGCAGGGACAGGGGAGTATGGCTACACCTTC. Translation: CASSAGTGEYGYTF.

The V gene is TRBV6-1, the J gene TRBJ1-1; no clear D. Germline V lookup: CDR1 MNHNS, CDR2 SASEGT. V was trimmed by 3 bases and J by 6 bases, leaving 5 bases between them. This CDR3 spans 11 amino acids. The CDR3 is CASSDAPEAFF. CDR3 bases: TGTGCCAGCAGTGATGCCCCTGAAGCTTTCTTT.

V gene TRBV15 combines with J gene TRBJ1-2; a weak D match, TRBD1 (6 bases). The CDR3 is made up of 15 amino acids. The V gene's germline CDR1 is LNHNV and CDR2 YYDKDF (reference sequence). V lost 1 base and J lost 5, with 14 bases in between. The CDR3: CATSRVRGTTYGYTF. The DNA of the CDR3 is TGTGCCACCAGCAGAGTCAGGGGTACTACTTATGGCTACACCTTC.

The V gene is TRBV18, the J gene TRBJ2-1; 8 nucleotides line up with TRBD2. This CDR3 spans 16 amino acids. Germline V gene lookup returns CDR1 KGHSH and CDR2 LQKENI. The J segment lost 2 bases and the V segment lost 10 bases, leaving 13 bases of the junction unmatched. CDR3 sequence reads: CATLGFTAGAYNEQFF. Written as DNA, the CDR3 is TGTGCCACTCTCGGGTTTACAGCGGGGGCCTACAATGAGCAGTTCTTC.

This clone was observed once. The J gene is TRBJ2-7, the V gene TRBV29-1; D might be TRBD1 (6 bases). Germline-derived CDR1 and CDR2 are SQVTM and ANQGSEA. The CDR3 length is 14 residues. Trimming left V 5 bases short and J 2 bases short, with 16 bases between. The DNA for the CDR3 is TGCAGCGTTTCCGGACAGAGGGTTCCCTACGAGCAGTACTTC. Protein product: CSVSGQRVPYEQYF.

The V and J genes are TRBV6-2 or TRBV6-3 and TRBJ2-1, with D possibly being TRBD1 (5 bases). The CDR3 covers 14 residues. V was trimmed by 0 bases and J by 13 bases, leaving 16 bases between them. Germline CDR1 is MNHEY and CDR2 is SVGEGT. The CDR3, as DNA: TGTGCCAGCAGTTACTCGGACACAACGGTGTACCAGTTCTTC. Protein: CASSYSDTTVYQFF.